These T cell receptor beta chains were read from a single sample in a study of blood T cell repertoires in COVID-19. Sequencing used immunoSEQ multiplex PCR; TCRdb keeps in-frame clones, though not all of them. Of 160,000 or so clones listed, approximately 90% were seen once; the top ten hold about 2%. The sequencing sample was made of peripheral blood. These receptors came from a man between 18 and 35 years old with acute or convalescent COVID-19. Both conserved end residues are part of each CDR3. A D gene is named only where the DNA matches it firmly. The size entry is marked missing in some rows and otherwise reads once, few, many or a size class.

>TRBJ2-7|TRBD1|TRBV9|17|NA
TGTGCCAGCAGCGTAGGAGAGGGGACAGGGGGCCGCTACGAGCAGTACTTC
CASSVGEGTGGRYEQYF
>TRBJ1-1|NA|TRBV19|14|NA
TGTGCCAGTAGTAATCGACAGGACTACACTGAAGCTTTCTTT
CASSNRQDYTEAFF
>TRBJ2-7|NA|TRBV5-1|17|NA
TGCGCCAGCAGCTTAAATCCGGGTACAGGATCCTCCTACGAGCAGTACTTC
CASSLNPGTGSSYEQYF
>TRBJ1-1|TRBD1|TRBV7-8|17|NA
TGTGCCAGCAGCTTAAGAGGGGGACAGGTCTTGAACACTGAAGCTTTCTTT
CASSLRGGQVLNTEAFF
>TRBJ2-7|NA|TRBV2|13|NA
TGTGCCAGCAGTCTAGTCCCGCCTAACGAGCAGTACTTC
CASSLVPPNEQYF
>TRBJ1-4|TRBD1|TRBV19|16|NA
TGTGCCAGTAGTATCAACACAGGGGAGGCTAATGAAAAACTGTTTTTT
CASSINTGEANEKLFF
>TRBJ2-1|NA|TRBV20-1|11|NA
TGCAGTGCCGGCGCGTCGGGTGAGCAGTTCTTC
CSAGASGEQFF
>TRBJ1-3|NA|TRBV6-5|15|NA
TGTGCCAGCAGGGGGCAGGGGAGAGATGGAAACACCATATATTTT
CASRGQGRDGNTIYF
>TRBJ2-2|TRBD2|TRBV7-8|15|NA
TGTGCCAGCAGCGTACGCGGGGGGAACACCGGGGAGCTGTTTTTT
CASSVRGGNTGELFF
>TRBJ1-3|TRBD1|TRBV7-8|13|NA
TGTGCCAGCAGCTTGGGGACAGGGTTGGCCATATATTTT
CASSLGTGLAIYF
>TRBJ1-1|NA|TRBV6-5|13|NA
TGTGCCAGCAGTTACGACAGGAACACTGAAGCTTTCTTT
CASSYDRNTEAFF
>TRBJ2-1|TRBD1|TRBV7-9|15|NA
TGTGCCAGCACCTGGGGACAGGGACCGTACAATGAGCAGTTCTTC
CASTWGQGPYNEQFF
>TRBJ2-7|NA|TRBV11-2|14|NA
TGTGCCAGCAGCTCACCTGCCAGCTCCTACGAGCAGTACTTC
CASSSPASSYEQYF
>TRBJ1-2|TRBD1|TRBV6-2/TRBV6-3|15|NA
TGTGCCAGCAGTTACTCTAACAGGGGGATAGATGGCTACACCTTC
CASSYSNRGIDGYTF
>TRBJ2-7|TRBD2|TRBV27|14|once
TGTGCCAGCAGGGTTCTAGCGGGAGATAACGAGCAGTACTTC
CASRVLAGDNEQYF
>TRBJ2-1|TRBD2|TRBV6-5|16|NA
TGTGCCAGCAGTTACAGTGGGACTAGCGTATACAATGAGCAGTTCTTC
CASSYSGTSVYNEQFF
>TRBJ1-3|TRBD1|TRBV9|20|NA
TGTGCCAGCAGCGCCCACCTACAAAGTCCGGGACAGGGAATCGGAAACACCATATATTTT
CASSAHLQSPGQGIGNTIYF
>TRBJ1-1|NA|TRBV9|13|NA
TGTGCCAGCAGCGGAGACCCAGGGTCCGAAGCTTTCTTT
CASSGDPGSEAFF
>TRBJ2-1|NA|TRBV2|10|NA
TGTGCCAGCAGCCTAGATGAGCAGTTCTTC
CASSLDEQFF
>TRBJ1-1|NA|TRBV5-1|16|NA
TGCGCCAGCAGCTTGGCATCCGGGGGGGTAAGCACTGAAGCTTTCTTT
CASSLASGGVSTEAFF
>TRBJ2-5|NA|TRBV7-9|15|NA
TGTGCCAGCAGCGGCAAGACAGTACAACAAGAGACCCAGTACTTC
CASSGKTVQQETQYF
>TRBJ2-7|TRBD1|TRBV2|12|NA
TGTGCCAGCAGTCTCCGACAGGGTGAGCAGTACTTC
CASSLRQGEQYF
>TRBJ1-1|TRBD1|TRBV5-4|13|NA
TGTGCCAGCAGCGGGAGACAGGGGACTGAAGCTTTCTTT
CASSGRQGTEAFF
>TRBJ2-5|TRBD1|TRBV24-1|15|NA
TGTGCCACCAGTGACCCCGGGACAGGGGCGGAGACCCAGTACTTC
CATSDPGTGAETQYF
>TRBJ2-1|NA|TRBV27|13|NA
TGTGCATCGAGGTCGAGCTCCTACAATGAGCAGTTCTTC
CASRSSSYNEQFF
>TRBJ2-7|NA|TRBV3-1/TRBV3-2|12|few
TGTGCCAGCAGCCAAGATCCGAGCGAGCAGTACTTC
CASSQDPSEQYF
>TRBJ1-1|NA|TRBV5-1|17|once
TGCGCCAGCAGCTTGAAAAGCGGGGCGGCGGGGAACACTGAAGCTTTCTTT
CASSLKSGAAGNTEAFF
>TRBJ1-5|NA|TRBV19|16|NA
TGTGCCAGTAGTATAGGGGGGGGCGCTTTCAATCAGCCCCAGCATTTT
CASSIGGGAFNQPQHF
>TRBJ1-5|NA|TRBV3-1/TRBV3-2|13|NA
TGTGCCAGCAGCTATACCAGAGGCGAGCCCCAGCATTTT
CASSYTRGEPQHF
>TRBJ1-1|TRBD1|TRBV12-3/TRBV12-4|12|NA
TGTGCCAGCAGTTACAGGGGCTCCGAGGCTTTCTTT
CASSYRGSEAFF
>TRBJ2-1|NA|TRBV5-6|16|NA
TGTGCCAGCAGCTTGATACGAGGACAGCACTACAATGAGCAGTTCTTC
CASSLIRGQHYNEQFF
>TRBJ1-2|NA|TRBV5-3|14|NA
TGTGCCAGAAGCCCTCGGCCCGTCGGGTATGGCTACACCTTC
CARSPRPVGYGYTF
>TRBJ1-4|TRBD1|TRBV7-2|13|once
TGTGCCAGCAGCTTCTCAGGGGGCGAAAAACTGTTTTTT
CASSFSGGEKLFF
>TRBJ1-2|NA|TRBV19|17|NA
TGTGCCAGTAGTATAGATACCGGCGTGGAGAACTTAGATGGCTACACCTTC
CASSIDTGVENLDGYTF
>TRBJ2-5|NA|TRBV30|15|NA
TGTGCCTGGAGTATGTTACGGGGGACGAGAGAGACCCAGTACTTC
CAWSMLRGTRETQYF
>TRBJ1-1|TRBD1|TRBV12-3/TRBV12-4|11|NA
TGTGCCAGCCGTATGACAGGGAGAGCTTTCTTT
CASRMTGRAFF
>TRBJ2-5|TRBD1|TRBV9|17|once
TGTGCCAGCAGCGTAGGTGGGGCAGGGGGTAACGGAGAGACCCAGTACTTC
CASSVGGAGGNGETQYF
>TRBJ2-1|NA|TRBV27|18|NA
TGTGCCAGCAGTTTAATCCAAGGAGGTCCCATACCATACAATGAGCAGTTCTTC
CASSLIQGGPIPYNEQFF
>TRBJ2-3|TRBD2|TRBV5-4|16|NA
TGTGCCAGCAGCTTAGGGGGACTAGCGGGCACAGATACGCAGTATTTT
CASSLGGLAGTDTQYF
>TRBJ1-1|NA|TRBV14|15|NA
TGTGCCAGCAGCCAAGATCTTGGCAGGGCCTCTGAAGCTTTCTTT
CASSQDLGRASEAFF
>TRBJ2-1|NA|TRBV19|16|many
TGTGCCAGTAGACGAGGATCAGGGTCCTCCTACAATGAGCAGTTCTTC
CASRRGSGSSYNEQFF
>TRBJ1-5|NA|TRBV21-1|18|NA
TGTGCCAGCAGCAGAGGGACAGACCGCTCCCATAGCAATCAGCCCCAGCATTTT
CASSRGTDRSHSNQPQHF
>TRBJ2-2|NA|TRBV15|18|NA
TGTGCCACCAGCAGAGATTGGAGTTCCTCCTCGGGGACCGGGGAGCTGTTTTTT
CATSRDWSSSSGTGELFF
>TRBJ2-7|TRBD2|TRBV15|14|NA
TGTGCCACCAGCAGAGGCGGGAGTGCCTCCGAGCAGTACTTC
CATSRGGSASEQYF
>TRBJ1-1|NA|TRBV4-2|14|NA
TGTGCCAGCAGCCAAGGGGGCACGGGCACTGAAGCTTTCTTT
CASSQGGTGTEAFF
>TRBJ1-2|TRBD1|TRBV7-2|15|NA
TGTGCCAGCAGCCCTCGGACAGGGCAAAACTATGGCTACACCTTC
CASSPRTGQNYGYTF
>TRBJ1-2|NA|TRBV2|12|once
TGTGCCAGCAGTGATCGTTTCTATGGCTACACCTTC
CASSDRFYGYTF
>TRBJ1-1|NA|TRBV27|14|NA
TGTGCCAGCAGTTTCCGGGGGTGGGACACTGAAGCTTTCTTT
CASSFRGWDTEAFF
>TRBJ2-7|NA|TRBV6-1|16|NA
TGTGCCAGCAGTGAAGGCACAGGTGCGATCTCCTACGAGCAGTACTTC
CASSEGTGAISYEQYF
>TRBJ1-2|TRBD1|TRBV5-6|14|NA
TGTGCCAGCAGCCTAGGACAGGGGTCGCGTGGCTACACCTTC
CASSLGQGSRGYTF
>TRBJ2-3|TRBD2|TRBV19|14|NA
TGTGCCAGTAGTATGACTAGCGTAGCAGATACGCAGTATTTT
CASSMTSVADTQYF
>TRBJ2-5|TRBD2|TRBV20-1|17|NA
TGCAGTGCTAGTACCGGGCTAGCGGGGGAAACACAAGAGACCCAGTACTTC
CSASTGLAGETQETQYF
>TRBJ1-2|NA|TRBV7-8|15|NA
TGTGCCAGCAGCCCCGTGGACAGCCAAAACTATGGCTACACCTTC
CASSPVDSQNYGYTF
>TRBJ2-3|NA|TRBV30|16|NA
TGTGCCTGGATGAAGGGACTTTCGGGGAGCACAGATACGCAGTATTTT
CAWMKGLSGSTDTQYF
>TRBJ2-2|NA|TRBV24-1|14|NA
TGTGCCACCAGTGATTTCAGGGACACCGGGGAGCTGTTTTTT
CATSDFRDTGELFF
>TRBJ2-7|TRBD1|TRBV6-5|15|NA
TGTGCCAGCAGCCGACAGGGGGCAGGTCTGGACGAGCAGTACTTC
CASSRQGAGLDEQYF
>TRBJ2-1|TRBD2|TRBV18|18|NA
TGTGCCAGCTCACCCCTCGTCGCTAGCGGGAGCTCCTACAATGAGCAGTTCTTC
CASSPLVASGSSYNEQFF
>TRBJ1-2|NA|TRBV27|14|NA
TGTGCCAGCAGTTACCGGGACACCCACTATGGCTACACCTTC
CASSYRDTHYGYTF